The TCR beta chain under discussion was sequenced for a study of human T cells and chemical hapten exposure. The CDR3 contains 12 residues. Trimming took 2 bases from V and 3 from J, leaving 6 bases between them. From germline, CDR1 is SGHNT and CDR2 YYREEE (reference sequence). In this sample, this clonotype turned up many times. Whole blood, unfractionated, served as the material for total RNA extraction. The library gave individual cDNA molecules unique molecular identifiers. Original analysis: Per sample, the median was approximately 100,000 TCRs, with values from 23,224 to 690,600. TCRdb re-derived calls from the 5' RACE reads in MiXCR, one entry per CDR3 protein. The V and J calls were determined by TCRdb, not by the authors. The table records about 81,000 distinct CDR3 sequences, roughly 8.4% of them present only once.

The V call is TRBV5-4, the J call TRBJ2-7; unclear D gene. The receptor's source is a male donor in good health. The DNA of the CDR3 is TGTGCCAGCAGCTTTTCAGGCTACGAGCAGTACTTC. It translates to CASSFSGYEQYF.